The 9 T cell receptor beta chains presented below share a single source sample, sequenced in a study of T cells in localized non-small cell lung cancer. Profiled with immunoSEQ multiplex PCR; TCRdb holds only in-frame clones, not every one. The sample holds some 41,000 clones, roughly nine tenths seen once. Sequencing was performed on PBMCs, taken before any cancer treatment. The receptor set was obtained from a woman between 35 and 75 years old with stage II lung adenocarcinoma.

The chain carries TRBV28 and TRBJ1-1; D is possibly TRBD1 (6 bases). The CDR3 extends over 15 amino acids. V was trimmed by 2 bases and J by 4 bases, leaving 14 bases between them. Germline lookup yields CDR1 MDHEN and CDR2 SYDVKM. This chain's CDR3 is CASSLKITGITEAFF. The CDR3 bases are TGTGCCAGCAGTTTAAAGATTACAGGGATCACTGAAGCTTTCTTT.

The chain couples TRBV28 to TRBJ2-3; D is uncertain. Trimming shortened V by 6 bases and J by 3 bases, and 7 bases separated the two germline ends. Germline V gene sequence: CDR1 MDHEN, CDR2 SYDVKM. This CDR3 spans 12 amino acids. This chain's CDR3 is CASSEWTDTQYF. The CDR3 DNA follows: TGTGCCAGCAGCGAATGGACAGATACGCAGTATTTT. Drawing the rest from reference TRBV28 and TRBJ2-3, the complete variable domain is DVKVTQSSRYLVKRTGEKVFLECVQDMDHENMFWYRQDPGLGLRLIYFSYDVKMKEKGDIPEGYSVSREKKERFSLILESASTNQTSMYLCASSEWTDTQYFGPGTRLTVL.

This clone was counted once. The CDR3 is CASSSTLYRGLSYNEQFF. The CDR3 DNA reads TGTGCCAGTAGTTCAACGCTTTACAGGGGACTCTCCTACAATGAGCAGTTCTTC. V is TRBV19 and J is TRBJ2-1; possibly TRBD1 for D (7 bases). Germline values: CDR1 LNHDA, CDR2 SQIVND (reference sequence). The CDR3 covers 18 residues. With 5 bases removed from V and 0 bases from J, the gap between germline ends came to 20 bases.

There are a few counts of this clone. The CDR3 spells CASSVGQGAGFMNTEAFF. The CDR3 DNA reads as TGTGCCAGCAGCGTAGGTCAGGGAGCTGGCTTTATGAACACTGAAGCTTTCTTT. The rearrangement uses TRBV9 and TRBJ1-1, with D possibly TRBD1 on 5 matching bases. Per germline, CDR1 SGDLS and CDR2 YYNGEE. The CDR3 sequence is 18 residues long. Trimming shortened V by 0 bases and J by 0 bases, and 18 bases separated the two germline ends.

CDR3 DNA sequence: TGTGCCAGCAGCTTAGCCAGGGACAATCAGCCCCAGCATTTT. This gives the protein CASSLARDNQPQHF. This chain uses TRBV7-8 with TRBJ1-5; D is perhaps TRBD1 (5 bases). CDR3 size: 14 residues. Germline CDR1 reads SGHVS; CDR2 reads FQNEAQ. Deletions cut 0 bases from V and 3 bases from J, with 6 bases between.

The CDR3 region has the DNA TGTGCCAGCAGTTACTCGATGGGGAACGCCTACGAGCAGTACTTC. This gives the protein CASSYSMGNAYEQYF. The genes are TRBV6-5 and TRBJ2-7; the D is unclear. The CDR3 loop spans 15 amino acids. Between the trimmed V and J ends, which lost 0 bases and 2 bases, there was a span of 11 bases. Germline V gives CDR1 MNHEY, CDR2 SVGAGI.

The CDR3 DNA reads TGTGCCAGCAGTGAAGCGTTCCAAGCGGGGGGATCGCAAGAGACCCAGTACTTC. It codes for CASSEAFQAGGSQETQYF. The chain employs TRBV6-1 and TRBJ2-5; 9 bases align to TRBD2. The CDR3 is 18 amino acids. Trimming took 0 bases from V and 2 from J; bases not matched to a gene: 10. Germline V gives CDR1 MNHNS, CDR2 SASEGT.

CDR3 amino acids: CASSYGGSSPLHF. The CDR3 DNA reads TGTGCCAGCAGTTATGGGGGGAGTTCACCCCTCCACTTT. The V gene is TRBV28, the J gene TRBJ1-6; tentative D call: TRBD1 (5 bases). The V gene lost 4 bases and the J gene lost 9 bases, with 10 bases spanning the gap. The CDR3 consists of 13 residues. Germline CDR1 MDHEN, CDR2 SYDVKM.

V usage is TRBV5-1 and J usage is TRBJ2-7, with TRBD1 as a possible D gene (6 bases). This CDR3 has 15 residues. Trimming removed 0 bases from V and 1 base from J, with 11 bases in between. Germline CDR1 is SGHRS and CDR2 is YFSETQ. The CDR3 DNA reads TGCGCCAGCAGCTTGGGTGGACAGAGATCCTACGAGCAGTACTTC. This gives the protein CASSLGGQRSYEQYF.